This T cell receptor (beta chain) was recorded in a study of blood T cell repertoires in COVID-19. Study-level information: Acute-phase and convalescent COVID-19 samples originated in the United States, Italy and Spain. PBMCs, B-cell-depleted T cells, or T cells were the source of the cDNA or gDNA that made up the material.

Assay used: immunoSEQ multiplex PCR; TCRdb lists only in-frame clones, some missing. Seen here are about 110,000 clones, 88% observed once, and the top ten hold roughly 2.5%. Trimming removed 3 bases from V and 4 bases from J, with 7 bases in between. The germline V gene encodes CDR1 MNHEY and CDR2 SMNVEV (reference sequence). The CDR3 loop spans 13 amino acids. This chain connects TRBV27 to TRBJ1-5; no definite D call. The sequence was obtained from a human donor in a cohort sampled during active COVID-19. The sequenced sample was peripheral blood. The CDR3 sequence is CASSFSRNQPQHF. The CDR3 DNA sequence: TGTGCCAGCAGTTTTTCCAGGAATCAGCCCCAGCATTTT.